The 8 T cell receptor beta chains listed next were all sequenced from one sample in a study of CD8 T cells in ankylosing spondylitis. One entry per CDR3 protein results from TCRdb running MiXCR on the 5' RACE reads. The sample carries around 250,000 distinct CDR3 sequences, 18% recorded once. The source material was blood, either unsorted or a sorted T cell fraction (not recorded which). The source of these receptors is a male donor with ankylosing spondylitis or in good health (not recorded which).

The CDR3 DNA reads as TGTGCCAGCAGTTACTTTTGGGGGAGGGAGACCCAGTACTTC. It translates to CASSYFWGRETQYF. The rearrangement links TRBV6-2 or TRBV6-3 to TRBJ2-5; maybe TRBD2 (6 bases). Germline-derived CDR1 and CDR2 are MNHEY and SVGEGT. CDR3 length: 14 residues. Trimming left V 1 base short and J 5 bases short, with 11 bases between.

J is TRBJ2-2 and V is TRBV9; a weak D match, TRBD1 (6 bases). Germline V gene lookup returns CDR1 SGDLS and CDR2 YYNGEE. The ends were cut back, 0 bases at V and 2 bases at J, with 8 bases in the middle. CDR3 length equals 15 residues. The CDR3 nucleotides read TGTGCCAGCAGCGTAGGACAGGACAACACCGGGGAGCTGTTTTTT. This translates into CASSVGQDNTGELFF.

This clonotype was detected many times. V is TRBV10-3 and J is TRBJ2-7; weak D call: TRBD1 (6 bases). The CDR3 consists of 14 residues. CDR1 and CDR2 (germline): ENHRY, SYGVKD. V lost 10 bases and J lost 3, with 19 bases in between. The CDR3 DNA sequence: TGTGCCACCCAAAACCGGGACACGTACTACGAGCAGTACTTC. Its translation is CATQNRDTYYEQYF.

This clonotype was picked up a small number of times. V and J are TRBV12-5 and TRBJ2-7; D not certain. This CDR3 spans 11 amino acids. Between the trimmed V and J ends, which lost 2 bases and 3 bases, there was a span of 2 bases. Germline V gene data show CDR1 as LGHNT and CDR2 as FRNRAP. The DNA for the CDR3 is TGTGCTAGTGGTTTGTTCTACGAGCAGTACTTC. It codes for CASGLFYEQYF.

The table lists this clonotype with a few counts. The chain couples TRBV4-1 to TRBJ1-5, with D possibly being TRBD1 (6 bases). CDR1 and CDR2 from the germline V gene are MGHRA and YSYEKL. CDR3 length equals 14 residues. Trimming took 1 base from V and 7 from J, leaving 11 bases between them. CDR3 residues: CASSQARGGQPQHF. The CDR3 DNA reads TGCGCCAGCAGCCAAGCCAGGGGAGGGCAGCCCCAGCATTTT.

About this clonotype itself: The junction departs from germline at one end; a sequencing error may be responsible. CDR3 in amino acids: CACSSRASSYNEQFF. The CDR3 nucleotides are TGTGCCTGCAGTTCTAGGGCTAGCTCCTACAATGAGCAGTTCTTC. The chain recombines TRBV12-3 or TRBV12-4 with TRBJ2-1; D unresolved. This CDR3 has 15 amino acids.

The sample holds many counts of this clonotype. CDR3 DNA: TGTGCCACCCAAGGACAGGGGGCAGAGACCCAGTACTTC. It codes for CATQGQGAETQYF. This rearrangement joins TRBV10-3 to TRBJ2-5; 11 nucleotides match TRBD1. Germline V CDR1 and CDR2: ENHRY, SYGVKD. V shed 10 bases, J shed 4 bases, and the junction held 5 bases outside the gene matches. CDR3 length equals 13 residues.

This clonotype was counted between two and nine times. The chain is built from TRBV29-1 and TRBJ2-7; 8 bases are shared with TRBD1. The CDR3 covers 14 residues. Germline assignment: CDR1 SQVTM and CDR2 ANQGSEA. V shed 4 bases and J 4 bases; nucleotides not matched to a gene: 9. The CDR3 loop reads CSVAPTDRAYEQYF. Written as DNA, the CDR3 is TGCAGCGTTGCCCCTACGGACAGGGCGTACGAGCAGTACTTC.